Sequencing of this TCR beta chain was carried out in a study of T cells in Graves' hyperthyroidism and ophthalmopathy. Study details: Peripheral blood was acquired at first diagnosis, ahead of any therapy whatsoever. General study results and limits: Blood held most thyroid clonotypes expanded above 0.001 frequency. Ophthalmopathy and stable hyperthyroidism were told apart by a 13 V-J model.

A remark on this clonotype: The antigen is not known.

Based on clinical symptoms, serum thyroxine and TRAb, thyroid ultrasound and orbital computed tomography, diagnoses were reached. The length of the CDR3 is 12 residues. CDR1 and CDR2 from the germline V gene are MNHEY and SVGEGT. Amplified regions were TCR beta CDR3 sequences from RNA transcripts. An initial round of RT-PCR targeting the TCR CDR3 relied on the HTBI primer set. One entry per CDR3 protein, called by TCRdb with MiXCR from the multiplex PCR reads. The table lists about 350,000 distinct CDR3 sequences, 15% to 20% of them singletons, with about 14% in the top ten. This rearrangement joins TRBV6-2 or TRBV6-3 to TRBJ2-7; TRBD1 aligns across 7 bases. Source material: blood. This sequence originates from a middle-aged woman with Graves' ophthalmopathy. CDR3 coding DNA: TGTGCTTCCGAAGGGGGCGCCTACGAGCAGTACTTC. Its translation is CASEGGAYEQYF.